The rows below give T cell receptor beta chains drawn from one sample of a study of shared clonotypes between healthy human individuals. Assay: immunoSEQ multiplex PCR; the TCRdb copy retains only in-frame clones and omits some. Of under 600,000 clones listed, nearly 98% were seen once; the top ten hold 0.3%. Sequenced: naive CD8+ T cells sorted from blood. These receptors were taken from a man aged 30 to 45 in good health. Both conserved end residues are part of each CDR3. D genes are given only for firm matches. Size is omitted from some rows. Given values are once, few, many or a class for expanded clones.

j_call,clone_size,cdr3_length,v_call,d_call,cdr3_nt,cdr3_aa
TRBJ2-7,.,15,TRBV11-2,TRBD2,TGTGCCAGCAGCCTTCTCACTAGCGGCTCCTACGAGCAGTACTTC,CASSLLTSGSYEQYF
TRBJ2-7,.,15,TRBV4-3,TRBD1,TGCGCCAGCAGCCAAGGGACAGGGGTCTCCTACGAGCAGTACTTC,CASSQGTGVSYEQYF
TRBJ2-7,.,12,TRBV29-1,.,TGCAGCGTTGAAGGGACCGACAGCGAGCAGTACTTC,CSVEGTDSEQYF
TRBJ1-2,.,15,TRBV7-9,.,TGTGCCAGCAGCCCCACCGGAGCCGAGGACTATGGCTACACCTTC,CASSPTGAEDYGYTF
TRBJ2-3,.,16,TRBV4-2,TRBD2,TGTGCCAGCAGCCCCCTTAGCGGGAGGGGCACAGATACGCAGTATTTT,CASSPLSGRGTDTQYF
TRBJ2-7,.,13,TRBV29-1,TRBD2,TGCAGCGTTGCTAGCGGGGACACCTACGAGCAGTACTTC,CSVASGDTYEQYF
TRBJ2-7,.,14,TRBV7-9,TRBD2,TGTGCCAGCAGCTCCCGGGAGGGAAGGCTCGAGCAGTACTTC,CASSSREGRLEQYF
TRBJ2-7,.,15,TRBV7-8,TRBD1,TGTGCCAGCAGCTCACGACAGGGGGAGGTGTACGAGCAGTACTTC,CASSSRQGEVYEQYF
TRBJ2-1,.,18,TRBV7-6,TRBD2,TGTGCCAGCAGCTTAGATGCTAGCGGGAGTCTTTCCTACAATGAGCAGTTCTTC,CASSLDASGSLSYNEQFF
TRBJ2-7,once,14,TRBV5-1,.,TGCGCCAGCTCCCCGGTGTCAGGGGCGGGGGAGCAGTACTTC,CASSPVSGAGEQYF
TRBJ1-3,.,14,TRBV30,TRBD1,TGTGCCTGGAGTCCGACAGGGGGCTTAGACACCATATATTTT,CAWSPTGGLDTIYF
TRBJ2-7,.,15,TRBV27,TRBD2,TGTGCCAGCAGTTCCCTGGCGGGAGTAATCTACGAGCAGTACTTC,CASSSLAGVIYEQYF
TRBJ2-7,.,16,TRBV2,TRBD1,TGTGCCAGCAGTACTGGACAGGCAAAGATATCCTACGAGCAGTACTTC,CASSTGQAKISYEQYF
TRBJ1-4,.,13,TRBV7-9,.,TGTGCCAGCACACCGGGCCTTAATGAAAAACTGTTTTTT,CASTPGLNEKLFF
TRBJ2-5,.,14,TRBV27,.,TGTGCCAGCAGGCCGTGGGGGCAGGAAGAGACCCAGTACTTC,CASRPWGQEETQYF
TRBJ2-2,.,19,TRBV9,.,TGTGCCAGCAGCGGAGGGTTCGAGATTCCACTTCCGAACACCGGGGAGCTGTTTTTT,CASSGGFEIPLPNTGELFF
TRBJ1-5,.,13,TRBV7-9,.,TGTGCCAGCAGCTTAAATGGAGGTCAGCCCCAGCATTTT,CASSLNGGQPQHF
TRBJ2-7,.,15,TRBV9,TRBD1,TGTGCCAGCAGCTTTACAGGGGGAACTTCCTCCGAGCAGTACTTC,CASSFTGGTSSEQYF
TRBJ2-7,.,15,TRBV28,TRBD1,TGTGCCAGCAGTCCATCCGGGACAGGGAGGTACGAGCAGTACTTC,CASSPSGTGRYEQYF
TRBJ2-7,once,13,TRBV5-1,.,TGCGCCAGCAGCTTGGAGTATCTCTACGAGCAGTACTTC,CASSLEYLYEQYF
TRBJ2-3,.,15,TRBV10-2,.,TGCGCCAGCAGTGATATGTTTAAGAGGACAGATACGCAGTATTTT,CASSDMFKRTDTQYF
TRBJ2-7,.,14,TRBV25-1,.,TGTGCCAGCAGTGAACGGGGCACCGTCTACGAGCAGTACTTC,CASSERGTVYEQYF
TRBJ2-3,.,13,TRBV29-1,.,TGCAGCGTTGAAGGCCCACACACAGATACGCAGTATTTT,CSVEGPHTDTQYF
TRBJ2-1,.,14,TRBV5-1,.,TGCGCCAGCAGCATGCCGGGGGCGAACAATGAGCAGTTCTTC,CASSMPGANNEQFF
TRBJ1-2,.,14,TRBV5-6,TRBD1,TGTGCCAGCAGCTTGGTACAGGGGAACTATGGCTACACCTTC,CASSLVQGNYGYTF
TRBJ2-2,.,15,TRBV29-1,.,TGCAGCGTTGAACCCGAGGGAGAGGAGACCGGGGAGCTGTTTTTT,CSVEPEGEETGELFF
TRBJ2-7,.,12,TRBV7-8,.,TGTGCCAGCAGCCATTTATTTCCCGAGCAGTACTTC,CASSHLFPEQYF
TRBJ1-1,.,13,TRBV6-5,TRBD1,TGTGCCAGCAGTTCCGCCCACAGGGGTGAAGCTTTCTTT,CASSSAHRGEAFF
TRBJ2-5,.,13,TRBV5-6,.,TGTGCCAGCAGCAGGGACCTTTTAGAGACCCAGTACTTC,CASSRDLLETQYF
TRBJ1-5,.,13,TRBV6-5,TRBD1,TGTGCCAGCGCGACAGGGAACAGTCAGCCCCAGCATTTT,CASATGNSQPQHF
TRBJ2-2,.,11,TRBV29-1,.,TGCAGCGTTGTCTCTAGCGGGGAGCTGTTTTTT,CSVVSSGELFF
TRBJ1-4,once,15,TRBV7-9,.,TGTGCCAGCAGCCCTAGGGACGGGGGTAATGAAAAACTGTTTTTT,CASSPRDGGNEKLFF
TRBJ1-2,.,17,TRBV10-3,.,TGTGCCATCAGTGTACTCGCCGGACGTGATTCTAACTATGGCTACACCTTC,CAISVLAGRDSNYGYTF
TRBJ2-7,once,13,TRBV10-3,.,TGTGCCATCAGTGAACTTGGGGCCCGGGAGCAGTACTTC,CAISELGAREQYF
TRBJ1-1,.,14,TRBV14,TRBD1,TGTGCCAGCAGCCGCAGGGGGCCGAACACTGAAGCTTTCTTT,CASSRRGPNTEAFF
TRBJ2-2,.,14,TRBV30,.,TGTGCCTGGAGTGACCCGTCCGGCACCGGGGAGCTGTTTTTT,CAWSDPSGTGELFF
TRBJ2-1,once,22,TRBV14,.,TGTGCCAGCAGCCACCTCCACCCGGGGGACAGGTCTAGCGGGCCACTCCTCAATGAGCAGTTCTTC,CASSHLHPGDRSSGPLLNEQFF
TRBJ2-4,.,15,TRBV7-9,.,TGTGCCAGCAGCTTATCTGTACGTGCCAAAAACATTCAGTACTTC,CASSLSVRAKNIQYF
TRBJ2-7,.,15,TRBV6-5,TRBD1,TGTGCCAGCAGTTATACCGGGACAGGGAGCGACGAGCAGTACTTC,CASSYTGTGSDEQYF
TRBJ2-3,.,16,TRBV4-3,TRBD2,TGCGCCAGCAGCCCAAACACAGCGGGGTGGTTAGATACGCAGTATTTT,CASSPNTAGWLDTQYF
TRBJ2-1,.,15,TRBV28,.,TGTGCCAGCAGTTTGTACAGGGTGCCCTACAATGAGCAGTTCTTC,CASSLYRVPYNEQFF
TRBJ1-5,.,13,TRBV27,.,TGTGCCAGCAGTTTATCGATCATCCAGCCCCAGCATTTT,CASSLSIIQPQHF
TRBJ1-2,.,8,TRBV9,.,TGTGCCAGCAGCCCGCGCACCTTC,CASSPRTF
TRBJ1-1,.,13,TRBV9,.,TGTGCCAGCAGCTTCTCAGGGAACACTGAAGCTTTCTTT,CASSFSGNTEAFF
TRBJ2-1,.,15,TRBV9,.,TGTGCCAGCAGCGTGGGCGGGTTATCCTACAATGAGCAGTTCTTC,CASSVGGLSYNEQFF
TRBJ2-1,.,16,TRBV5-5,.,TGTGCCAGCAGCTTGCTGGGGAAGAGCTCCTACAATGAGCAGTTCTTC,CASSLLGKSSYNEQFF
TRBJ1-1,.,11,TRBV25-1,.,TGTGCCAGCAGTGAATTGGGACATGCTTTCTTT,CASSELGHAFF
TRBJ1-2,.,15,TRBV7-9,.,TGTGCCAGCAGCTTATCAGGGCGTACAAGAGATGGCTACACCTTC,CASSLSGRTRDGYTF
TRBJ2-1,.,14,TRBV6-5,TRBD2,TGTGCCAGCAGTCCTAGCGGGGGCTACAATGAGCAGTTCTTC,CASSPSGGYNEQFF